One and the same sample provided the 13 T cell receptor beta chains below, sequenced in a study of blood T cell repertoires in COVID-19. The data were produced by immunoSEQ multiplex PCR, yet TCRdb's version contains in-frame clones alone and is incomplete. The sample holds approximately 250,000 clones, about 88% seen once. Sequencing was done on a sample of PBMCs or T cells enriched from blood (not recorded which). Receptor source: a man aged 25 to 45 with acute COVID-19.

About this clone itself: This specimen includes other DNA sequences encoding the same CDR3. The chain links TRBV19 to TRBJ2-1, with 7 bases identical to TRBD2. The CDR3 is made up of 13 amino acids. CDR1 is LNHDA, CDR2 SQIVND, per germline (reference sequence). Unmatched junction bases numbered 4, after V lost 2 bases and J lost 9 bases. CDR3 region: CASSIRAGVEQFF. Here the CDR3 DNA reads TGTGCCAGTAGTATACGGGCGGGGGTTGAGCAGTTCTTC.

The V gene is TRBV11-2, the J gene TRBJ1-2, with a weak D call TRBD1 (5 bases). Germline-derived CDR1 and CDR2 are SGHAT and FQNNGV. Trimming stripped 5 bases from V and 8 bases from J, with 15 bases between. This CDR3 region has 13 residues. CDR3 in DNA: TGTGCCAGCAGCCGCGGGGGACGGGAGGGCTACACCTTC. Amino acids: CASSRGGREGYTF.

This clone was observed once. The CDR3 is CASSSPGQGNSPLHF. The CDR3 DNA reads as TGTGCCAGCAGCTCTCCGGGACAGGGCAATTCACCCCTCCACTTT. The rearrangement links TRBV5-4 to TRBJ1-6; 9 positions match TRBD1. The CDR3 has 15 amino acids. The germline V gene has CDR1 SGHNT and CDR2 YYREEE (reference sequence). V gave up 3 bases and J gave up 7 bases; unmatched junction bases: 5.

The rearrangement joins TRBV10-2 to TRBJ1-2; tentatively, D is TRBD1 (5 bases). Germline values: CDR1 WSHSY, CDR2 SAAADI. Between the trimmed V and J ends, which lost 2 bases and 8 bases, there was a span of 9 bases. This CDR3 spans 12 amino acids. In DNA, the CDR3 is TGCGCCAGCAGTGAGACCGGGGGGGGCTACACCTTC. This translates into CASSETGGGYTF.

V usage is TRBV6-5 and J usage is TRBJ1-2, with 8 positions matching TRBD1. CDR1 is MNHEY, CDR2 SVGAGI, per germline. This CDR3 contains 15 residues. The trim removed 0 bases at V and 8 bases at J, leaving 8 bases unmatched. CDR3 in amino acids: CASSYSNQGASGYTF. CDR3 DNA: TGTGCCAGCAGTTACTCGAATCAGGGGGCGTCCGGCTACACCTTC.

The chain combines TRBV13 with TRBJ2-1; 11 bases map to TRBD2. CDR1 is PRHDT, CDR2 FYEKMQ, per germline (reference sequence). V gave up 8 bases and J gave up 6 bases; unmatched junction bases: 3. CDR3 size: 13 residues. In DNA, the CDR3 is TGTGCCAGCGGTCTAGCGGGAGGCAATGAGCAGTTCTTC. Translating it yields CASGLAGGNEQFF.

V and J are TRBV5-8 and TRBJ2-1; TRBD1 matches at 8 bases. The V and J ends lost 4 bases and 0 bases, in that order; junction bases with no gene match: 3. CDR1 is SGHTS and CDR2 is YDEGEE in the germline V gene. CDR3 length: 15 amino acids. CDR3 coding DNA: TGTGCCAGCAGCCCACAGGGGGTCTCCTACAATGAGCAGTTCTTC. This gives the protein CASSPQGVSYNEQFF.

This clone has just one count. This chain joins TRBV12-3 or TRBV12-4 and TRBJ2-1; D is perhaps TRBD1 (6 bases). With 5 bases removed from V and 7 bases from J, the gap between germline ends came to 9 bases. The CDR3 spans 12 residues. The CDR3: CASSTDRNEQFF. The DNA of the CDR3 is TGTGCCAGCAGTACGGACAGAAATGAGCAGTTCTTC.

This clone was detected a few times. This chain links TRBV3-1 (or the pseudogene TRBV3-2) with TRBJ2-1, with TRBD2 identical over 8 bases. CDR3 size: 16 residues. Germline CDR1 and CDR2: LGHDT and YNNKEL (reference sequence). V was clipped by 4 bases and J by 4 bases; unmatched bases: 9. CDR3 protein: CASSPIGAGGYNEQFF. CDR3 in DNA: TGTGCCAGCAGCCCTATCGGCGCGGGGGGTTACAATGAGCAGTTCTTC.

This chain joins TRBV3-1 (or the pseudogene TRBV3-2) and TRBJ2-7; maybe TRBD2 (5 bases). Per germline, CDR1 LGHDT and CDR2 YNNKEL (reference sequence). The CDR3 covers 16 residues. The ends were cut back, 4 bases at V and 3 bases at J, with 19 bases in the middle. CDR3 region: CASSRTLAPSVYEQYV. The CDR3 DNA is TGTGCCAGCAGCCGAACCCTAGCCCCAAGCGTCTACGAGCAGTACGTC.

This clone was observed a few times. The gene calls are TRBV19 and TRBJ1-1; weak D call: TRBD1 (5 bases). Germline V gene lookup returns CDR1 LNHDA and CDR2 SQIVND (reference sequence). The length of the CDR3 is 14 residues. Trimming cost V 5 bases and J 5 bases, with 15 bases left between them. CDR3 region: CASSRWGDPTEAFF. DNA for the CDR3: TGTGCCAGTAGTCGTTGGGGGGACCCAACTGAAGCTTTCTTT.

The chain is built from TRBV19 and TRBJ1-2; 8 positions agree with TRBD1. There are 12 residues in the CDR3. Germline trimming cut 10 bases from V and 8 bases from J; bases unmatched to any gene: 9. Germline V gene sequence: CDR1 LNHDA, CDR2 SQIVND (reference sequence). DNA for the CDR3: TGTGCCACCGGAAGGACAGGGAGCGGCTACACCTTC. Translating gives CATGRTGSGYTF.

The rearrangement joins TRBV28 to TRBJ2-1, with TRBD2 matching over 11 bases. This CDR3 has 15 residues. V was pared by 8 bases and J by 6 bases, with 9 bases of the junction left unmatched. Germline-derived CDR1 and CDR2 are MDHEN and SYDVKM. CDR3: CASPPTLAGGNEQFF. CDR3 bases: TGTGCCAGCCCACCCACCCTAGCGGGAGGCAATGAGCAGTTCTTC.